This TCR beta chain emerged from a study of control samples from healthy donors and cancer patients. V shed 5 bases and J shed 0 bases, with 10 bases lying between them. Looked up from germline, CDR1 is MGHDK and CDR2 is SYGVNS. This CDR3 is 14 amino acids long. Measured with immunoSEQ multiplex PCR; TCRdb has only the in-frame clones, and not every one. The repertoire has 120,000 or so clones, about 90% of them found once; the top ten carry 1.5% to 2%. V and J are TRBV25-1 and TRBJ1-2, with a weak D call TRBD1 (6 bases). The sequencing input was blood. The TCR was taken from a man in his late teens or twenties in good health. The CDR3 here is CASSYRGANYGYTF. The CDR3 DNA reads TGTGCCAGCAGTTATAGGGGGGCTAACTATGGCTACACCTTC.